The rows below give T cell receptor beta chains drawn from one sample of a study of response to subunit inactivated influenza vaccine. TCRdb re-called the RT-PCR reads with MiXCR, one entry per CDR3 protein. In the table there are about 480,000 distinct CDR3 sequences, 9.5% to 13% of which are singletons. The input for sequencing was PBMCs from blood, taken 45 days after vaccination. These TCRs come from a man over 45 who received an inactivated influenza vaccine. Both conserved end residues are part of each CDR3. Each record gives: clone size, V gene, J gene, D gene, CDR3 protein, CDR3 DNA. The D gene is left open where the match is weak. Only part of the rows carry a size: once, few, many, or a class if the clone is expanded.

>NA|TRBV5-1|TRBJ2-7|NA
CASRSSNDYEQYF
TGCGCCAGCAGATCTAGCAACGACTACGAGCAGTACTTC
>NA|TRBV6-5|TRBJ1-2|NA
CASSYSAGRDYGYTF
TGTGCCAGCAGTTACTCGGCCGGTCGGGACTATGGCTACACCTTC
>NA|TRBV5-1|TRBJ2-2|NA
CASSFWGSGELFF
TGCGCCAGCAGCTTCTGGGGTTCTGGGGAGCTGTTTTTT
>NA|TRBV5-6|TRBJ2-7|NA
CASSFGGAGINEQYF
TGTGCCAGCAGCTTCGGTGGGGCAGGGATAAACGAGCAGTACTTC
>NA|TRBV7-2|TRBJ2-7|NA
CASSPSLGSYEQYF
TGTGCCAGCAGCCCGAGCCTGGGTTCCTACGAGCAGTACTTC
>many|TRBV20-1|TRBJ2-5|NA
CSARPRREMRRYF
TGCAGTGCTAGACCGAGGCGTGAGATGCGCAGGTACTTC
>NA|TRBV20-1|TRBJ2-1|NA
CSATRTWSEQFF
TGCAGTGCTACCCGTACTTGGAGCGAGCAGTTCTTC
>few|TRBV6-5|TRBJ2-1|TRBD1
CASSFLTGGNEQFF
TGTGCCAGCAGTTTCCTGACAGGGGGCAATGAGCAGTTCTTC
>once|TRBV9|TRBJ2-2|NA
CASSLPNGELFF
TGTGCCAGCAGCCTCCCCAACGGGGAGCTGTTTTTT
>NA|TRBV6-1|TRBJ2-5|TRBD1
CASRLETGVGTQYF
TGTGCCAGCAGGCTCGAAACAGGGGTGGGGACCCAGTACTTC
>NA|TRBV28|TRBJ1-5|NA
CASSLFRQGGDQPQHF
TGTGCCAGCAGTTTATTTCGGCAGGGAGGGGATCAGCCCCAGCATTTT
>NA|TRBV7-8|TRBJ2-7|TRBD2
CASSPGTSGSHEQYF
TGTGCCAGCAGCCCCGGGACTAGCGGGTCCCACGAGCAGTACTTC
>few|TRBV28|TRBJ2-7|NA
CASSFSGGGNYEQYF
TGTGCCAGCAGTTTCTCAGGGGGAGGGAACTACGAGCAGTACTTC
>NA|TRBV5-6|TRBJ1-2|NA
CASNQGHGYTF
TGTGCCAGCAACCAAGGGCATGGCTACACCTTC
>NA|TRBV27|TRBJ2-5|NA
CASSPALEQETQYF
TGTGCCAGCAGTCCGGCCTTGGAGCAAGAGACCCAGTACTTC
>NA|TRBV7-3|TRBJ1-1|TRBD1
CASSTDRGLDTEAFF
TGTGCCAGCAGCACAGACAGGGGGCTGGACACTGAAGCTTTCTTT
>many|TRBV12-3/TRBV12-4|TRBJ2-1|NA
CASSLPGGRSNEQFF
TGTGCCAGCAGTTTACCTGGGGGGCGTTCCAATGAGCAGTTCTTC
>NA|TRBV6-1|TRBJ2-5|NA
CASSHKAGLQETQYF
TGTGCCAGCAGCCACAAGGCGGGCCTCCAAGAGACCCAGTACTTC
>many|TRBV15|TRBJ2-3|NA
CATSRLQLTSGKDTQYF
TGTGCCACCAGCAGACTACAACTAACGTCGGGTAAAGATACGCAGTATTTT
>few|TRBV6-2/TRBV6-3|TRBJ2-2|NA
CASSQSGHRNTGELFF
TGTGCCAGCAGTCAATCGGGACACAGGAACACCGGGGAGCTGTTTTTT
>NA|TRBV7-9|TRBJ2-1|TRBD2
CASSSRTGTSPYNEQFF
TGTGCCAGCAGCTCAAGAACCGGGACTAGCCCCTATAATGAGCAGTTCTTC
>many|TRBV7-9|TRBJ2-1|TRBD2
CASSGGDEQFF
TGTGCCAGCAGCGGGGGGGATGAGCAGTTCTTC
>many|TRBV20-1|TRBJ2-7|TRBD1
CSASNIGGQGYEQYF
TGCAGTGCTAGCAACATAGGGGGACAGGGCTACGAGCAGTACTTC
>NA|TRBV20-1|TRBJ2-3|TRBD2
CSALPRDTGLAGVRTDTQYF
TGCAGTGCCTTACCCCGGGACACAGGACTAGCGGGAGTCCGTACAGATACGCAGTATTTT
>NA|TRBV7-2|TRBJ1-2|TRBD1
CASSLWPRDRGGGYTF
TGTGCCAGCAGCTTATGGCCCCGGGACAGGGGGGGTGGCTACACCTTC
>many|TRBV4-3|TRBJ2-7|NA
CASSHERQSPYEQYF
TGCGCCAGCAGCCACGAACGACAGAGTCCCTACGAGCAGTACTTC
>many|TRBV5-1|TRBJ2-2|NA
CASSWGPNTGELFF
TGCGCCAGCAGCTGGGGGCCGAACACCGGGGAGCTGTTTTTT
>few|TRBV12-3/TRBV12-4|TRBJ1-2|TRBD1
CASSLWQGAPAPYGYTF
TGTGCCAGCAGTCTGTGGCAGGGGGCCCCTGCCCCCTATGGCTACACCTTC
>few|TRBV5-1|TRBJ2-1|TRBD2
CASSASGRSFDEQFF
TGCGCCAGCAGCGCTAGCGGGAGATCCTTCGATGAGCAGTTCTTC
>few|TRBV4-3|TRBJ2-7|NA
CASSQVPQDGVSYEQYF
TGCGCCAGCAGCCAAGTGCCTCAGGACGGGGTCTCCTACGAGCAGTACTTC
>NA|TRBV5-1|TRBJ1-1|NA
CASSLQEMNTEAFF
TGCGCCAGCAGCTTGCAGGAGATGAACACTGAAGCTTTCTTT
>many|TRBV20-1|TRBJ1-2|NA
CSASGAGFGYTF
TGCAGTGCTAGTGGGGCAGGGTTTGGCTACACCTTC
>few|TRBV5-1|TRBJ2-5|TRBD1
CASSYGQGGETQYF
TGCGCCAGCAGCTATGGACAGGGTGGAGAGACCCAGTACTTC